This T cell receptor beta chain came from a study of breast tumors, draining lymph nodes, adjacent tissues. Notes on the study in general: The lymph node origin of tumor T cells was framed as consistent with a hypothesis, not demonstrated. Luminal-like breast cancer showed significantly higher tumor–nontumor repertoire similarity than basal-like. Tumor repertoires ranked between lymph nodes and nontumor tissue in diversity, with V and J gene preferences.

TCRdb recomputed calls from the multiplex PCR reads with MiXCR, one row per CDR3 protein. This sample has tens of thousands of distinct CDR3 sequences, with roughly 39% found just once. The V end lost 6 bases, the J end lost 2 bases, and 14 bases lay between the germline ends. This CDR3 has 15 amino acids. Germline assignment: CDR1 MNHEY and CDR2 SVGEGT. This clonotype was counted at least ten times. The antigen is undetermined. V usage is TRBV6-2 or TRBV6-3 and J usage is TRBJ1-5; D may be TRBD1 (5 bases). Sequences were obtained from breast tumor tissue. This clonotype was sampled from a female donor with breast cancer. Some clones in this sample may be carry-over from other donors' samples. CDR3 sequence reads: CASSPRGNRNQPQHF. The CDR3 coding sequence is TGTGCCAGCAGCCCTCGGGGGAATCGCAATCAGCCCCAGCATTTT.